What follows are 28 T cell receptor beta chains derived from one specimen sequenced in a study of blood T cell repertoires in COVID-19 (dated by TCRdb to 2020 to 2022). Libraries were built with the immunoSEQ multiplex PCR assay. Sourced from immuneACCESS, this table was stored by TCRdb with only in-frame sequences that have V and J called. A share of the clones is absent; for the studies checked, an unresolved V gene accounts for under half, and the remainder has no known explanation. Counted in this sample were tens of thousands of clones; 88% of them appeared once. The ten largest clones add up to around a tenth of the sample. Sequencing was carried out using PBMCs or T cells enriched from blood (not recorded which). These receptors all come from a woman in her thirties or forties who had recovered from COVID-19.

The V call is TRBV11-3, the J call TRBJ1-1; D not resolved. CDR1 is SGHNT, CDR2 YENEEA, per germline. The CDR3 is 14 residues long. V gave up 5 bases and J gave up 3 bases, with 13 bases separating them. CDR3 protein: CASSPAKMHTEAFF. For the CDR3, the DNA is TGTGCCAGCAGCCCAGCGAAGATGCACACTGAAGCTTTCTTT.

The rearrangement links TRBV5-1 to TRBJ2-1; perhaps TRBD1 as D (6 bases). The CDR3 length is 17 residues. Germline V gene data show CDR1 as SGHRS and CDR2 as YFSETQ. V gave up 3 bases and J gave up 4 bases, with 20 bases separating them. This CDR3 is CASSSAPQGFRYNEQFF. The DNA for the CDR3 is TGCGCCAGCAGCTCTGCCCCACAGGGCTTCAGGTACAATGAGCAGTTCTTC.

This sequence joins TRBV19 and TRBJ1-6, with D maybe TRBD1 (5 bases). The CDR3 is made up of 18 amino acids. CDR1 LNHDA and CDR2 SQIVND come from the germline V gene (reference sequence). The V and J ends lost 0 bases and 0 bases respectively, with 12 bases between them. In DNA form, the CDR3 reads TGTGCCAGTAGTATAGATGTGGGGGGAAGCTCCTATAATTCACCCCTCCACTTT. Protein sequence: CASSIDVGGSSYNSPLHF.

The chain carries TRBV19 and TRBJ1-6, with TRBD1 matching over 8 bases. J gave up 11 bases and V 3 bases, and 9 bases lay outside the gene matches. CDR1 LNHDA and CDR2 SQIVND come from the germline V gene (reference sequence). This CDR3 contains 15 residues. The CDR3 protein is CASSIRVQGEPPLHF. CDR3 bases: TGTGCCAGTAGTATTCGGGTACAGGGGGAACCACCCCTCCACTTT. The full variable domain, in which reference TRBV19 and TRBJ1-6 provide the parts outside the CDR3, is DGGITQSPKYLFRKEGQNVTLSCEQNLNHDAMYWYRQDPGQGLRLIYYSQIVNDFQKGDIAEGYSVSREKKESFPLTVTSAQKNPTAFYLCASSIRVQGEPPLHFGNGTRLTVT.

This clone was seen a single time. The chain couples TRBV19 to TRBJ1-2, with TRBD1 identical over 7 bases. CDR3 length: 12 amino acids. V trimming: 5 bases; J trimming: 6 bases; junction bases outside the gene matches: 3. The germline CDR1 and CDR2 sequences are LNHDA and SQIVND (reference sequence). The chain's CDR3 is CASSPGQDGYTF. The CDR3 DNA is TGTGCCAGTAGTCCCGGACAGGATGGCTACACCTTC.

The chain joins TRBV18 to TRBJ2-1; D might be TRBD1 (6 bases). The CDR3 runs 14 residues. Looked up from germline, CDR1 is KGHSH and CDR2 is LQKENI. V was shortened by 2 bases and J by 6 bases, with 11 bases between the two germline ends. CDR3 sequence (DNA): TGTGCCAGCTCACCAGAGCTAGGGGGCAATGAGCAGTTCTTC. Translating gives CASSPELGGNEQFF.

This clone has a single count. The chain links TRBV5-1 to TRBJ1-1; perhaps TRBD1 as D (5 bases). Germline loops: CDR1 SGHRS, CDR2 YFSETQ. V lost 2 bases to trimming and J lost 2 bases, with 7 bases between them. The CDR3 is 13 residues long. CDR3 bases: TGCGCCAGCAGCTTAGACAGTAACACTGAAGCTTTCTTT. Encoded protein: CASSLDSNTEAFF.

A single count supports this clone. This chain joins TRBV5-4 and TRBJ1-3, with D unclear. Deletions cut 0 bases from V and 1 base from J, with 8 bases between. CDR3 size: 15 residues. CDR1 and CDR2 (germline): SGHNT, YYREEE (reference sequence). The CDR3 reads CASSLAGISGNTIYF. The DNA for the CDR3 is TGTGCCAGCAGCTTGGCGGGAATTTCTGGAAACACCATATATTTT.

The V gene is TRBV12-5, the J gene TRBJ1-5; a possible D gene is TRBD1 (5 bases). The germline V gene has CDR1 LGHNT and CDR2 FRNRAP. CDR3 length: 14 amino acids. V was cut by 1 base and J by 3 bases, with 7 bases left in between. The chain's CDR3 is CASGLGQPNQPQHF. CDR3 DNA: TGTGCTAGTGGTTTGGGACAGCCCAATCAGCCCCAGCATTTT.

The J gene is TRBJ2-1, the V gene TRBV24-1; 7 bases map to TRBD1. The length of the CDR3 is 15 residues. Germline V gene sequence: CDR1 KGHDR, CDR2 SFDVKD. Trimming at V came to 4 bases and at J to 9 bases, leaving 11 bases not matched to a gene. Here the CDR3 DNA reads TGTGCCACCAGTGAAATCGACAGGGAGTTAGGTGAGCAGTTCTTC. This translates into CATSEIDRELGEQFF.

The chain employs TRBV9 and TRBJ1-1, with D maybe TRBD1 (6 bases). Germline CDR1 SGDLS, CDR2 YYNGEE. This CDR3 region has 14 residues. V gave up 3 bases and J gave up 0 bases, with 9 bases separating them. The CDR3 bases are TGTGCCAGCAGCGGAGGACAGCTGAACACTGAAGCTTTCTTT. Residues: CASSGGQLNTEAFF.

This chain connects TRBV3-1 (or the pseudogene TRBV3-2) to TRBJ2-7; 8 nucleotides agree with TRBD1. The CDR3 sequence is 17 residues long. Germline CDR1 is LGHDT and CDR2 is YNNKEL (reference sequence). The V gene end was trimmed by 2 bases and the J gene end by 9 bases; junction bases not matched to a gene: 18. In nucleotides, the CDR3 is TGTGCCAGCAGCCAAACCTTACTAGGGACAGGAGATTCCGGGCAGTACTTC. This gives the protein CASSQTLLGTGDSGQYF.

This clone was picked up a small number of times. The rearrangement joins TRBV2 to TRBJ1-2; D gene unclear. Trimming took off 6 bases at V and 10 bases at J, with 15 bases between the two ends. This CDR3 comprises 12 residues. Per the germline V gene, CDR1 is SNHLY and CDR2 is FYNNEI. Here the CDR3 reads CASSHQSFNYTF. The CDR3 nucleotides read TGTGCCAGCAGCCATCAGTCCTTTAACTACACCTTC.

The genes are TRBV2 and TRBJ2-1, with 10 nucleotides matching TRBD2. Losses at the gene ends were 5 bases for V and 3 bases for J; bases not matched to a gene: 4. The CDR3 is 15 residues long. CDR1 SNHLY and CDR2 FYNNEI come from the germline V gene. The CDR3 sequence: CASSLLAGGYNEQFF. In DNA form, the CDR3 reads TGTGCCAGCAGTCTTTTAGCGGGGGGCTACAATGAGCAGTTCTTC.

This sequence joins TRBV5-5 and TRBJ2-3, with TRBD2 identical over 7 bases. Looked up from germline, CDR1 is SGHKS and CDR2 is YYEKEE (reference sequence). The CDR3 sequence is 15 residues long. Trimming took 3 bases from V and 0 from J; bases not matched to a gene: 4. The CDR3 DNA reads TGTGCCAGCAGCTGGGGGGGAACCAGCACAGATACGCAGTATTTT. Translating gives CASSWGGTSTDTQYF.

The chain is built from TRBV3-1 (or the pseudogene TRBV3-2) and TRBJ2-5; the D gene is possibly TRBD2 (5 bases). The germline V gene encodes CDR1 LGHDT and CDR2 YNNKEL (reference sequence). The length of the CDR3 is 17 residues. The V and J ends lost 6 bases and 5 bases respectively, with 25 bases between them. CDR3 residues: CASSPPGGPTTRETQYF. For the CDR3, the DNA is TGTGCCAGCAGTCCCCCCGGAGGTCCCACAACCCGCGAGACCCAGTACTTC.

This sequence joins TRBV12-3 or TRBV12-4 and TRBJ1-1; TRBD1 is a possible D gene (6 bases). Between the trimmed V and J ends, which lost 5 bases and 8 bases, there was a span of 9 bases. The CDR3 totals 11 residues. The CDR3 loop reads CASSRTDEAFF. CDR3 in DNA: TGTGCCAGCAGTCGGACAGACGAAGCTTTCTTT.

This clone has a single count. DNA for the CDR3: TGCGCCAGCAGCTTGAGATTGGGACAGAACACTGAAGCTTTCTTT. This sequence encodes CASSLRLGQNTEAFF. The rearrangement links TRBV5-1 to TRBJ1-1, with D possibly TRBD1 on 6 matching bases. This CDR3 has 15 amino acids. Germline assignment: CDR1 SGHRS and CDR2 YFSETQ. V lost 1 base and J 1 base, leaving 11 bases between the germline ends.

V usage is TRBV5-4 and J usage is TRBJ2-3; the match to TRBD2 covers 12 bases. Germline CDR1 SGHNT, CDR2 YYREEE (reference sequence). The J segment lost 1 base and the V segment lost 4 bases, leaving 13 bases of the junction unmatched. The CDR3 consists of 19 residues. The CDR3 DNA is TGTGCCAGCAGCCAGCATCGACTAGCGGGGGTTCTGGGCACAGATACGCAGTATTTT. Translated, it gives CASSQHRLAGVLGTDTQYF.

This sequence joins TRBV18 and TRBJ1-3, with TRBD1 identical over 7 bases. Germline CDR1 is KGHSH and CDR2 is LQKENI. The CDR3 extends over 16 amino acids. The V gene end was trimmed by 1 base and the J gene end by 4 bases; junction bases not matched to a gene: 7. CDR3 sequence: CASSPRGQSPGNTIYF. In DNA, the CDR3 is TGTGCCAGCTCACCACGGGGACAGTCTCCCGGAAACACCATATATTTT.

The chain is built from TRBV12-3 or TRBV12-4 and TRBJ1-5, with D maybe TRBD1 (6 bases). This CDR3 contains 13 residues. The V end lost 7 bases, the J end lost 2 bases, and 9 bases lay between the germline ends. As DNA, the CDR3 is TGTGCCAGCAACAAGGGGGGCAATCAGCCCCAGCATTTT. Amino acids: CASNKGGNQPQHF.

This chain links TRBV6-2 or TRBV6-3 with TRBJ1-1; D might be TRBD1 (6 bases). In germline, CDR1 is MNHEY, CDR2 SVGEGT. Trimming pared 6 bases from V and 3 bases from J, leaving 20 bases between. The CDR3 is made up of 16 amino acids. Here the CDR3 DNA reads TGTGCCAGCAGCCCCGTTTACGGTACAGGGTACACTGAAGCTTTCTTT. Its protein is CASSPVYGTGYTEAFF.

This clone was detected a few times. The genes are TRBV2 and TRBJ2-2; TRBD1 is a possible D gene (5 bases). Trimming took off 5 bases at V and 6 bases at J, with 13 bases between the two ends. CDR3 length: 14 residues. Per the germline V gene, CDR1 is SNHLY and CDR2 is FYNNEI. DNA for the CDR3: TGTGCCAGCAGTAGTAGGGGCATTCCCGGGGAGCTGTTTTTT. This gives the protein CASSSRGIPGELFF. The whole variable domain, remainder taken from reference TRBV2 and TRBJ2-2, is EPEVTQTPSHQVTQMGQEVILRCVPISNHLYFYWYRQILGQKVEFLVSFYNNEISEKSEIFDDQFSVERPDGSNFTLKIRSTKLEDSAMYFCASSSRGIPGELFFGEGSRLTVL.

This chain connects TRBV7-3 to TRBJ2-1; 10 nucleotides line up with TRBD1. With V trimmed by 1 base and J by 7 bases, 16 bases remained unmatched. There are 19 residues in the CDR3. Germline CDR1 SGHTA, CDR2 FQGTGA. The CDR3 loop reads CASSLNPSPGQGFGNEQFF. CDR3 DNA sequence: TGTGCCAGCAGCTTAAATCCGAGTCCGGGACAGGGGTTTGGGAATGAGCAGTTCTTC.

The chain employs TRBV9 and TRBJ1-3; D is unresolved. Germline lookup yields CDR1 SGDLS and CDR2 YYNGEE. The germline V and J ends were trimmed by 0 bases and 0 bases, with 10 bases remaining between them. The CDR3 runs 16 residues. The CDR3: CASSVGSTRSGNTIYF. CDR3 coding DNA: TGTGCCAGCAGCGTAGGTTCCACGCGCTCTGGAAACACCATATATTTT.

V gene TRBV7-9 combines with J gene TRBJ2-6; TRBD2 might be the D (7 bases). The germline V gene has CDR1 SEHNR and CDR2 FQNEAQ (reference sequence). The CDR3 spans 16 residues. The CDR3 DNA sequence: TGTGCAACCTGGGAGGGGGTAAAGGCTGGGGCCAACGTCCTGACTTTC. This codes for CATWEGVKAGANVLTF.

The chain recombines TRBV29-1 with TRBJ1-5; TRBD1 agrees at 9 bases. The CDR3 length is 12 residues. CDR1 is SQVTM, CDR2 ANQGSEA, per germline. Trimming took 5 bases from V and 7 from J; bases not matched to a gene: 3. CDR3 DNA: TGCAGCGTTCGGACAGGGGTACAGCCCCAGCATTTT. Encoded protein: CSVRTGVQPQHF.

This chain joins TRBV19 and TRBJ2-1; 15 positions match TRBD2. Germline CDR1 is LNHDA and CDR2 is SQIVND (reference sequence). The length of the CDR3 is 17 residues. Trimming took 0 bases from V and 11 from J; bases not matched to a gene: 8. The CDR3 sequence: CASSIEAPGLAGGKQFF. In DNA, the CDR3 is TGTGCCAGTAGTATAGAAGCCCCGGGACTAGCGGGGGGCAAGCAGTTCTTC.